These 20 T cell receptor beta chains originate from one sample sequenced in a study of blood T cell repertoires in COVID-19. TCRdb's table, derived via immunoSEQ multiplex PCR, lists solely in-frame clones and lacks some. The table lists 160,000 or so clones, roughly 88% of them singletons, with 6.5% to 8% in the top ten. Sequencing used PBMCs or T cells enriched from blood (not recorded which). These receptors were obtained from a woman aged 45-60 years who had recovered from COVID-19.

CDR3: CASGATGRSDTIYF. The CDR3 nucleotides are TGTGCTAGTGGGGCGACAGGGAGGTCGGACACCATATATTTT. The chain employs TRBV12-5 and TRBJ1-3; 7 bases fit TRBD1. With V trimmed by 6 bases and J by 8 bases, 10 bases remained unmatched. The CDR3 sequence is 14 residues long. Per germline, CDR1 LGHNT and CDR2 FRNRAP.

The chain is built from TRBV9 and TRBJ1-3, with 8 bases matching TRBD1. The germline CDR1 and CDR2 sequences are SGDLS and YYNGEE. V lost 5 bases and J lost 1; bases outside the gene matches: 5. The CDR3 has 15 amino acids. CDR3 region: CASRDRVFSGNTIYF. Here the CDR3 DNA reads TGTGCCAGCAGGGACAGGGTTTTTTCTGGAAACACCATATATTTT.

The J gene is TRBJ1-2, the V gene TRBV6-5; D might be TRBD1 (5 bases). This CDR3 is 12 amino acids long. The germline CDR1 and CDR2 sequences are MNHEY and SVGAGI. V was trimmed by 5 bases and J by 5 bases, leaving 9 bases between them. CDR3 in amino acids: CASSRQRYGYTF. DNA of the CDR3: TGTGCCAGCAGTAGACAGAGGTATGGCTACACCTTC.

The rearrangement uses TRBV5-1 and TRBJ2-3; D might be TRBD1 (5 bases). CDR3 size: 14 residues. Trimming took 0 bases from V and 8 from J, leaving 13 bases between them. Germline V gene lookup returns CDR1 SGHRS and CDR2 YFSETQ. The chain's CDR3 is CASSLASRESTQYF. The CDR3 DNA follows: TGCGCCAGCAGCTTGGCATCCAGGGAAAGTACGCAGTATTTT.

The V and J genes are TRBV30 and TRBJ1-5; TRBD1 is a possible D gene (6 bases). Germline V gene data show CDR1 as GTSNPN and CDR2 as SVGIG (reference sequence). V gave up 3 bases and J gave up 1 base, with 13 bases separating them. This CDR3 region has 15 residues. CDR3 loop: CAWSKQGNSNQPQHF. In DNA form, the CDR3 reads TGTGCCTGGAGCAAACAGGGAAACAGCAATCAGCCCCAGCATTTT.

J is TRBJ2-6 and V is TRBV24-1, with D possibly matching TRBD2 (6 bases). Germline values: CDR1 KGHDR, CDR2 SFDVKD. The length of the CDR3 is 14 residues. The V end lost 9 bases, the J end lost 0 bases, and 8 bases lay between the germline ends. The CDR3 region is CATGGDSGANVLTF. For the CDR3, the DNA is TGTGCCACCGGAGGGGACTCTGGGGCCAACGTCCTGACTTTC.

J is TRBJ2-1 and V is TRBV6-2 or TRBV6-3, with a possible D match to TRBD1 (6 bases). The CDR3 runs 15 residues. Germline V gene sequence: CDR1 MNHEY, CDR2 SVGEGT. Trimming removed 5 bases at V and 4 bases at J, with 15 bases between. The CDR3 here is CASSQTGSGYNEQFF. CDR3 DNA sequence: TGTGCCAGCAGTCAAACAGGGTCAGGATACAATGAGCAGTTCTTC.

V is TRBV25-1 and J is TRBJ1-2, with D uncertain. Looked up from germline, CDR1 is MGHDK and CDR2 is SYGVNS. The ends were cut back, 4 bases at V and 5 bases at J, with 11 bases in the middle. The CDR3 has 13 amino acids. The chain's CDR3 is CASSGESFYGYTF. The CDR3, as DNA: TGTGCCAGCAGTGGCGAGAGTTTTTATGGCTACACCTTC.

The chain uses TRBV6-2 or TRBV6-3 and TRBJ1-5; no firm D call. Germline V gene lookup returns CDR1 MNHEY and CDR2 SVGEGT. Trimming removed 4 bases at V and 0 bases at J, with 7 bases between. The CDR3 has 14 residues. CDR3 bases: TGTGCCAGCAGTTTTATTAGTAGCAATCAGCCCCAGCATTTT. Amino acid sequence: CASSFISSNQPQHF.

This sequence joins TRBV6-6 and TRBJ1-5; the D is unclear. Per germline, CDR1 MNHNY and CDR2 SVGAGI (reference sequence). V gave up 8 bases and J gave up 4 bases, with 12 bases separating them. There are 13 residues in the CDR3. The CDR3 sequence is CASGTKRNQPQHF. The DNA for the CDR3 is TGTGCCAGCGGAACGAAGAGGAATCAGCCCCAGCATTTT.

J is TRBJ2-2 and V is TRBV19, with TRBD2 matching 12 bases. The CDR3 totals 16 residues. Germline-derived CDR1 and CDR2 are LNHDA and SQIVND (reference sequence). After removal of 4 bases from V and 16 bases from J, the junction contained 16 bases not matched to a gene. The CDR3 loop is CASSTTRTSGGYLAFF. CDR3 bases: TGTGCCAGTAGTACGACTCGTACTAGCGGGGGGTACCTAGCGTTTTTT. Variable domain in full (rest from reference TRBV19 and TRBJ2-2): DGGITQSPKYLFRKEGQNVTLSCEQNLNHDAMYWYRQDPGQGLRLIYYSQIVNDFQKGDIAEGYSVSREKKESFPLTVTSAQKNPTAFYLCASSTTRTSGGYLAFFGEGSRLTVL.

The chain recombines TRBV18 with TRBJ2-5; D may be TRBD2 (6 bases). Trimming cost V 3 bases and J 7 bases, with 18 bases left between them. Germline V gene data show CDR1 as KGHSH and CDR2 as LQKENI. The CDR3 has 15 residues. The DNA of the CDR3 is TGTGCCAGCTCACCGGAAACCGGAGGGTTAGGGACCCAGTACTTC. Residues: CASSPETGGLGTQYF. The entire variable domain, with the rest obtained from reference TRBV18 and TRBJ2-5, is as follows: NAGVMQNPRHLVRRRGQEARLRCSPMKGHSHVYWYRQLPEEGLKFMVYLQKENIIDESGMPKERFSAEFPKEGPSILRIQQVVRGDSAAYFCASSPETGGLGTQYFGPGTRLLVL.

The J gene is TRBJ2-3, the V gene TRBV14, with D possibly TRBD2 on 6 matching bases. Germline lookup yields CDR1 SGHDN and CDR2 FVKESK. V lost 6 bases, J lost 0 bases, and 16 bases lay in between. This CDR3 has 16 residues. The CDR3 is CASSRSRGFSTDTQYF. Here the CDR3 DNA reads TGTGCCAGCAGTCGATCGCGGGGATTTAGCACAGATACGCAGTATTTT.

This chain connects TRBV6-2 or TRBV6-3 to TRBJ1-2; D perhaps matches TRBD1 (6 bases). V lost 6 bases and J lost 5, with 10 bases in between. Germline values: CDR1 MNHEY, CDR2 SVGEGT. The CDR3 consists of 12 residues. CDR3 sequence: CASSPQGYGYTF. The CDR3 DNA follows: TGTGCCAGCAGCCCGCAGGGGTATGGCTACACCTTC.

This clone has a single count. The rearrangement joins TRBV7-2 to TRBJ1-1; possibly TRBD1 for D (6 bases). Deletions cut 5 bases from V and 2 bases from J, with 18 bases between. CDR3 length: 16 amino acids. Germline V gene lookup returns CDR1 SGHTA and CDR2 FQGNSA. The CDR3 coding sequence is TGTGCCAGCAGCGGCGTCTTAGGACAGCGAAACACTGAAGCTTTCTTT. Amino acids: CASSGVLGQRNTEAFF.

The rearrangement uses TRBV24-1 and TRBJ2-7; D perhaps matches TRBD1 (5 bases). Looked up from germline, CDR1 is KGHDR and CDR2 is SFDVKD. The CDR3 extends over 15 amino acids. V lost 5 bases and J lost 2, with 15 bases in between. The CDR3 coding sequence is TGTGCCACCAGTGTAATGGGCAGGGCCACCTACGAGCAGTACTTC. This translates into CATSVMGRATYEQYF.

This CDR3 is CASSLVSGTGGKNEQFF. The CDR3 region has the DNA TGTGCCAGCAGCTTGGTTTCGGGGACAGGCGGGAAGAATGAGCAGTTCTTC. The V gene is TRBV7-2, the J gene TRBJ2-1; 8 bases align to TRBD1. In germline, CDR1 is SGHTA, CDR2 FQGNSA. V was pared by 3 bases and J by 7 bases, with 14 bases of the junction left unmatched. The CDR3 is 17 amino acids.

The chain uses TRBV7-9 and TRBJ2-3, with 8 bases that match TRBD1. V dropped 5 bases and J dropped 2; count of bases not matched to a gene: 3. This CDR3 contains 14 residues. Germline CDR1 is SEHNR and CDR2 is FQNEAQ (reference sequence). The DNA for the CDR3 is TGTGCCAGCAGCCCGACAGGGGACACAGATACGCAGTATTTT. As protein: CASSPTGDTDTQYF.

The gene calls are TRBV7-3 and TRBJ2-1; the match to TRBD2 covers 11 bases. The CDR3 has 19 amino acids. Losses at the gene ends were 1 base for V and 4 bases for J; bases not matched to a gene: 12. The germline V gene encodes CDR1 SGHTA and CDR2 FQGTGA. DNA for the CDR3: TGTGCCAGCAGCTTAAGGGCTAGCGGGGGGCAATTCCTTTACAATGAGCAGTTCTTC. It yields the protein CASSLRASGGQFLYNEQFF.

The gene calls are TRBV6-5 and TRBJ2-7; D is uncertain. The germline CDR1 and CDR2 sequences are MNHEY and SVGAGI. The V and J ends lost 10 bases and 0 bases respectively, with 16 bases between them. The CDR3 totals 14 residues. The CDR3 here is CATQVTGRSYEQYF. In DNA, the CDR3 is TGTGCCACCCAAGTGACGGGTCGCTCCTACGAGCAGTACTTC.